The source of this TCR beta chain is a study of blood T cell repertoires in COVID-19. TCRdb's table, derived via immunoSEQ multiplex PCR, lists solely in-frame clones and lacks some. The profile shows approximately 150,000 clones, 81% of them singletons. This clone was counted only a few times. Trimming pared 5 bases from V and 5 bases from J, leaving 8 bases between. There are 11 residues in the CDR3. Germline assignment: CDR1 SQVTM and CDR2 ANQGSEA. The J gene is TRBJ2-3, the V gene TRBV29-1; D is unresolved. The sample taken for sequencing was peripheral blood. The TCR comes from a human donor in a cohort sampled during active COVID-19. CDR3 nucleotides: TGCAGCGTTCGACTGGGAGATACGCAGTATTTT. This encodes CSVRLGDTQYF.